These 23 T cell receptor beta chains came from one sample sequenced in a study of technical replicates of blood from several donors. Here immunoSEQ multiplex PCR was the method, and the copy in TCRdb shows in-frame clones only, minus some. The sample shows 100,000 or so clones, about 96% of them seen only once. The sample was T cells isolated from PBMCs. The receptor source for this set is a human donor in good health.

The genes are TRBV19 and TRBJ1-2, with a tentative D call TRBD1 (6 bases). In germline, CDR1 is LNHDA, CDR2 SQIVND (reference sequence). V was shortened by 8 bases and J by 4 bases, with 14 bases between the two germline ends. The CDR3 loop spans 13 amino acids. The CDR3 DNA is TGTGCCAGTGGAAGCAGGGGCGTCTATGGCTACACCTTC. This translates into CASGSRGVYGYTF.

The chain is built from TRBV19 and TRBJ1-5; the D gene is possibly TRBD1 (5 bases). The germline CDR1 and CDR2 sequences are LNHDA and SQIVND (reference sequence). The V end was cut by 5 bases, the J end by 7 bases, with 15 bases between. CDR3 length: 14 amino acids. This CDR3 is CASSPGRAEQPQHF. As DNA, the CDR3 is TGTGCCAGTAGTCCAGGCAGGGCCGAGCAGCCCCAGCATTTT.

The chain joins TRBV27 to TRBJ2-7, with D unresolved. V lost 8 bases to trimming and J lost 0 bases, with 14 bases between them. This CDR3 is built from 14 residues. Germline V CDR1 and CDR2: MNHEY, SMNVEV (reference sequence). This chain's CDR3 is CASRRKHSSYEQYF. The CDR3, as DNA: TGTGCCAGCCGAAGGAAGCACAGCTCCTACGAGCAGTACTTC.

The rearrangement uses TRBV9 and TRBJ2-1; D not resolved. CDR3 length equals 11 residues. CDR1 and CDR2 (germline): SGDLS, YYNGEE. The ends were cut back, 3 bases at V and 10 bases at J, with 8 bases in the middle. The CDR3 here is CASSAKEEQFF. The DNA of the CDR3 is TGTGCCAGCAGCGCTAAGGAGGAGCAGTTCTTC.

The CDR3: CASSPLAGGLANTGELFF. The DNA of the CDR3 is TGTGCCAGCTCACCACTAGCGGGAGGTCTCGCGAACACCGGGGAGCTGTTTTTT. The J gene is TRBJ2-2, the V gene TRBV18, with 10 bases matching TRBD2. Germline assignment: CDR1 KGHSH and CDR2 LQKENI. With 1 base clipped from V and 0 bases from J, the junction kept 5 bases outside the gene matches. The CDR3 is 18 amino acids.

This rearrangement joins TRBV19 to TRBJ1-1, with D tentatively TRBD1 (5 bases). The CDR3 length is 15 residues. The germline V gene has CDR1 LNHDA and CDR2 SQIVND (reference sequence). Between the trimmed V and J ends, which lost 4 bases and 1 base, there was a span of 13 bases. CDR3: CASSTQGGGNTEAFF. CDR3 in DNA: TGTGCCAGTAGTACTCAGGGAGGTGGGAACACTGAAGCTTTCTTT.

The chain is built from TRBV6-1 and TRBJ2-7; possibly TRBD1 for D (5 bases). This CDR3 has 14 residues. CDR1 MNHNS and CDR2 SASEGT come from the germline V gene. Deletions cut 1 base from V and 0 bases from J, with 7 bases between. CDR3 in amino acids: CASSEERGSYEQYF. The DNA of the CDR3 is TGTGCCAGCAGTGAAGAAAGGGGCTCCTACGAGCAGTACTTC.

The chain has TRBV27 and TRBJ2-7; tentative D call: TRBD1 (6 bases). The CDR3 totals 14 residues. Germline V lookup: CDR1 MNHEY, CDR2 SMNVEV (reference sequence). V dropped 5 bases and J dropped 1 base, with 12 bases sitting between them. CDR3 residues: CASSPGHISYEQYF. Written as DNA, the CDR3 is TGTGCCAGCAGTCCGGGACACATTTCCTACGAGCAGTACTTC.

The chain has TRBV15 and TRBJ2-7, with D uncertain. This CDR3 comprises 14 residues. Trimming took off 3 bases at V and 3 bases at J, with 12 bases between the two ends. Germline CDR1 LNHNV, CDR2 YYDKDF (reference sequence). The CDR3 loop reads CATSSPQELYEQYF. In nucleotides, the CDR3 is TGTGCCACCAGCAGTCCGCAGGAACTCTACGAGCAGTACTTC.

The V call is TRBV19, the J call TRBJ2-7; 9 bases fit TRBD2. The V and J ends lost 3 bases and 6 bases, in that order; junction bases with no gene match: 9. Germline lookup yields CDR1 LNHDA and CDR2 SQIVND (reference sequence). This CDR3 is built from 15 residues. CDR3 in DNA: TGTGCCAGTAGTATTTCGATTAGCGGGAGAGGCGAGCAGTACTTC. This translates into CASSISISGRGEQYF.

V usage is TRBV7-8 and J usage is TRBJ2-2; a weak D match, TRBD1 (6 bases). Germline CDR1 SGHVS, CDR2 FQNEAQ. The CDR3 covers 13 residues. Trimming shortened V by 5 bases and J by 5 bases, and 9 bases separated the two germline ends. The CDR3: CASSQTGTGELFF. The DNA of the CDR3 is TGTGCCAGCAGCCAAACAGGGACCGGGGAGCTGTTTTTT.

The CDR3 nucleotides are TGCGCCAGCAGCTCACAGGACAGGGTAGGGAATGAGCAGTTCTTC. Translation: CASSSQDRVGNEQFF. The chain combines TRBV5-1 with TRBJ2-1, with TRBD1 identical over 8 bases. The germline gives CDR1 SGHRS, CDR2 YFSETQ. The CDR3 is 15 residues long. V lost 3 bases and J lost 7; bases outside the gene matches: 9.

CDR3 in DNA: TGTGCCATGAGCGGGAGAGGGGCCACAGATACGCAGTATTTT. It translates to CAMSGRGATDTQYF. The genes are TRBV10-3 and TRBJ2-3; TRBD2 matches 8 bases. From germline, CDR1 is ENHRY and CDR2 SYGVKD. Losses at the gene ends were 9 bases for V and 2 bases for J; bases not matched to a gene: 7. This CDR3 is 14 amino acids long.

V usage is TRBV7-3 and J usage is TRBJ2-7; TRBD2 is a possible D gene (6 bases). Germline CDR1 and CDR2: SGHTA and FQGTGA. The CDR3 totals 14 residues. Trimming took 2 bases from V and 2 from J, leaving 10 bases between them. For the CDR3, the DNA is TGTGCCAGCAGCTTAGAACCGGGAGCCTACGAGCAGTACTTC. It specifies CASSLEPGAYEQYF.

The chain joins TRBV10-1 to TRBJ2-2; TRBD1 matches at 9 bases. The CDR3 is 14 residues long. The trim removed 3 bases at V and 4 bases at J, leaving 0 bases unmatched. Germline-derived CDR1 and CDR2 are WNHNN and SYGVQD (reference sequence). The CDR3 DNA is TGCGCCAGCAGTGAACAGGGGGCCACCGGGGAGCTGTTTTTT. Amino acids: CASSEQGATGELFF.

About this clone: A junction boundary mismatches the germline segment, possibly from a read error. This chain uses TRBV7-7 with TRBJ2-2, with TRBD1 matching 7 bases. Germline CDR1 SSHAT, CDR2 FNYEAQ (reference sequence). The CDR3 extends over 15 amino acids. CDR3 in DNA: TGTGCTAGCAGCTCGACAGGGCGTAACACCGGGGAGCTGTTTTTT. It yields the protein CASSSTGRNTGELFF. Full variable domain (outside the CDR3, taken from reference TRBV7-7 and TRBJ2-2): GAGVSQSPRYKVTKRGQDVTLRCDPISSHATLYWYQQALGQGPEFLTYFNYEAQPDKSGLPSDRFSAERPEGSISTLTIQRTEQRDSAMYRCASSSTGRNTGELFFGEGSRLTVL.

The rearrangement uses TRBV19 and TRBJ2-1; tentatively, D is TRBD2 (7 bases). Germline V gene sequence: CDR1 LNHDA, CDR2 SQIVND (reference sequence). The V end was cut by 3 bases, the J end by 5 bases, with 17 bases between. CDR3 length: 16 amino acids. CDR3 nucleotide sequence: TGTGCCAGTAGTATGGGGGGCGAGCGGGGCCACAATGAGCAGTTCTTC. This codes for CASSMGGERGHNEQFF.

This CDR3 reads CASSIEGRGPYEQYF. The CDR3 nucleotides read TGTGCCAGTAGTATAGAAGGGAGAGGCCCCTACGAGCAGTACTTC. The V gene is TRBV19, the J gene TRBJ2-7; tentatively, D is TRBD2 (5 bases). This CDR3 comprises 15 residues. Trimming cost V 0 bases and J 2 bases, with 11 bases left between them. In germline, CDR1 is LNHDA, CDR2 SQIVND (reference sequence).

The rearrangement joins TRBV5-6 to TRBJ2-7; D gene uncertain. The CDR3 has 14 amino acids. V shed 0 bases and J shed 2 bases, with 9 bases lying between them. CDR1 SGHDT and CDR2 YYEEEE come from the germline V gene. CDR3 in amino acids: CASSLESGPYEQYF. As DNA, the CDR3 is TGTGCCAGCAGCTTGGAGTCGGGTCCCTACGAGCAGTACTTC.

The V and J genes are TRBV7-9 and TRBJ2-3; D is possibly TRBD1 (5 bases). Germline-derived CDR1 and CDR2 are SEHNR and FQNEAQ (reference sequence). The CDR3 contains 12 residues. V was pared by 4 bases and J by 5 bases, with 7 bases between. The CDR3 loop is CASSSTVDTQYF. In DNA, the CDR3 is TGTGCCAGCAGCTCGACAGTAGATACGCAGTATTTT.

The chain recombines TRBV13 with TRBJ1-2; possible D gene TRBD1, 6 bases. The CDR3 sequence is 14 residues long. Germline CDR1 reads PRHDT; CDR2 reads FYEKMQ (reference sequence). Trimming cost V 4 bases and J 3 bases, with 12 bases left between them. Here the CDR3 reads CASSSLPGDYGYTF. The DNA for the CDR3 is TGTGCCAGCAGCTCCCTACCAGGGGACTATGGCTACACCTTC.

The V call is TRBV27, the J call TRBJ1-5, with D tentatively TRBD1 (5 bases). With 3 bases removed from V and 0 bases from J, the gap between germline ends came to 9 bases. The CDR3 has 15 amino acids. Germline V CDR1 and CDR2: MNHEY, SMNVEV (reference sequence). The CDR3 DNA sequence: TGTGCCAGCAGTTTGAGGACAAATAGCAATCAGCCCCAGCATTTT. Its translation: CASSLRTNSNQPQHF.

The chain carries TRBV28 and TRBJ2-5, with 13 bases matching TRBD2. The V segment lost 6 bases and the J segment 4 bases; nucleotides outside the gene matches: 5. The CDR3 extends over 15 amino acids. Germline V gene sequence: CDR1 MDHEN, CDR2 SYDVKM. The CDR3: CASRWTSGRGETQYF. The DNA for the CDR3 is TGTGCCAGCAGGTGGACTAGCGGGAGAGGAGAGACCCAGTACTTC.